The entry below gives a single T cell receptor (beta chain) sequence along with its context. The data derive from a study of blood T cell repertoires in COVID-19. Study at large: Specimens from acute and convalescent COVID-19 originated in the United States, Italy and Spain. Nucleic acid was either cDNA or gDNA, and it came from T cells, B-cell-depleted T cells, or PBMCs.

Authors' methods: For nucleated cells, counts were estimated from reference gene primer amplification. This table comes from immunoSEQ multiplex PCR, and its TCRdb copy is limited to in-frame clones, with some not included. The D gene and trimming were derived from the DNA, and the V and J assignments and clone size from that table. The table includes 300,000 or so clones, 85% to 90% detected once. The CDR3 extends over 12 amino acids. V lost 6 bases to trimming and J lost 0 bases, with 5 bases between them. This clonotype was sampled from a man in his 70s with acute or convalescent COVID-19. The specimen was peripheral blood. J is TRBJ2-5 and V is TRBV12-3 or TRBV12-4, with unresolved D. This CDR3 reads CASSQYQETQYF. The CDR3 nucleotides read TGTGCCAGCAGCCAGTACCAAGAGACCCAGTACTTC.